This record covers a single TCR beta chain. The antigen is unknown. The sample belongs to a study of cytomegalovirus exposure and HLA in healthy donors. Study-level background: In a later analysis, it was reported that the roughly 120 validation repertoires had been produced on the same platform as the roughly 700 repertoires belonging to the first cohort.

These donors were members of the approximately 110-subject validation cohort, a group separate from the approximately 670-subject first cohort. The repertoire was sequenced with immunoSEQ multiplex PCR; TCRdb's copy has only in-frame clones and lacks some. The data hold under 140,000 clones, with approximately 90% observed a single time. Study-level findings and limits: The study flagged fewer than 200 TCR beta chains as cytomegalovirus-associated. Reportedly, diagnosis of cytomegalovirus status by the classifier showed high specificity and sensitivity.

Trimming shortened V by 1 base and J by 5 bases, and 6 bases separated the two germline ends. The CDR3 covers 13 residues. The germline V gene encodes CDR1 SGHAT and CDR2 FQNNGV. The chain carries TRBV11-2 and TRBJ1-5; D not certain. Source material: PBMCs. The TCR originated in a woman aged 25 to 39 in good health and CMV-seropositive. This CDR3 is CASSLGGYQPQHF. The DNA for the CDR3 is TGTGCCAGCAGCTTAGGAGGGTATCAGCCCCAGCATTTT.